This TCR beta chain appears in the sequencing data of a study of T cell responses to AZD1222 COVID-19 vaccine. Findings of the study overall: Of spike-specific TCRs, nearly half reportedly target regions left unmutated in variants. The number of AZD1222 recipients seropositive at baseline was only five or six.

Per the germline V gene, CDR1 is KGHSH and CDR2 is LQKENI. There are 14 residues in the CDR3. V was shortened by 2 bases and J by 5 bases, with 12 bases between the two germline ends. As concerns this clone: Its target is unknown.

Generated by immunoSEQ multiplex PCR, the TCRdb table keeps only in-frame clones and is missing some. Of fewer than 120,000 clones in the sample, around 90% were seen once. The TCR sequence derives from an adult in good health. The chain combines TRBV18 with TRBJ2-5; D uncertain. The starting material was peripheral blood, obtained on day 0 of AZD1222 vaccination. This CDR3 reads CASSPVSGEETQYF. As DNA, the CDR3 is TGTGCCAGCTCACCAGTTTCAGGAGAGGAGACCCAGTACTTC.